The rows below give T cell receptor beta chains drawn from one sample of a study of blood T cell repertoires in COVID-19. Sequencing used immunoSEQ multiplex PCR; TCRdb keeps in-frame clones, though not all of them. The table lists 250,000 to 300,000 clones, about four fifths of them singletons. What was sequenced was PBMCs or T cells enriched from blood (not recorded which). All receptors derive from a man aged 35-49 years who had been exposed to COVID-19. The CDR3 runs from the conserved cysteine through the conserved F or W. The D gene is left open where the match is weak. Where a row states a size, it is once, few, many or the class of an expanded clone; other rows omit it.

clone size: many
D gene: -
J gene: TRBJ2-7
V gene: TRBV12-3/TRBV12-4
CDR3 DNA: TGTGCCAGCAGAGAGGGTCCCTACGAGCAGTACTTC
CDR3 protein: CASREGPYEQYF

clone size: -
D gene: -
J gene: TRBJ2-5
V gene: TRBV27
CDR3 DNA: TGTGCCAGCAGTTTATTACGGACAGACCTCCAAGAGACCCAGTACTTC
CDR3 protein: CASSLLRTDLQETQYF

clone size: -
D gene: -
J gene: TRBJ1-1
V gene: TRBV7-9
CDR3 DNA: TGTGCCAGCAGCCCCCCCGGTGGAGTCGAAGCTTTCTTT
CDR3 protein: CASSPPGGVEAFF

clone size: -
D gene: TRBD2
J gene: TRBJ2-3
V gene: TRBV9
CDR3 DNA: TGTGCCAGCAGCGCGTGGGAGGGTTCCACAGATACGCAGTATTTT
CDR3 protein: CASSAWEGSTDTQYF

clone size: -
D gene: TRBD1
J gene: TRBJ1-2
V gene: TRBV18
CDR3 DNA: TGTGCCAGCTCACCACCTTCGGGACAGGGGGGTTTTGGCTACACCTTC
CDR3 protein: CASSPPSGQGGFGYTF

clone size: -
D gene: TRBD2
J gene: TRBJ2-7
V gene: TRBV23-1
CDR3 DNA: TGCGCCAGCAGTCTCACTACGGGAGGCCTCAGCTCCTACGAGCAGTACTTC
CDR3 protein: CASSLTTGGLSSYEQYF

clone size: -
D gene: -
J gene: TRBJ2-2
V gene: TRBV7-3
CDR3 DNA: TGTGCCAGCAGCTTAAGGACTACCGGGGAGCTGTTTTTT
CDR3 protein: CASSLRTTGELFF

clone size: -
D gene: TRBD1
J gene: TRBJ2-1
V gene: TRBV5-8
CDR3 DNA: TGTGCCAGCAGCTTGACTCCGGGACAGGTGATTTCTCATGAGCAGTTCTTC
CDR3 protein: CASSLTPGQVISHEQFF

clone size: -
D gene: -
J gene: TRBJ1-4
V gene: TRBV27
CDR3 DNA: TGTGCCAGCAGTTCCGGCGGCACGATAGGTGAAAAACTGTTTTTT
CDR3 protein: CASSSGGTIGEKLFF

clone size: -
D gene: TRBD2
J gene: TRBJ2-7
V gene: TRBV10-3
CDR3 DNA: TGTGCCATCAGCGAAGGGACTAACTACGAGCAGTACTTC
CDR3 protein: CAISEGTNYEQYF